These 28 T cell receptor beta chains came from one sample sequenced in a study of glioma-infiltrating T cells. The iRepertoire nested amplicon-rescue multiplex PCR amplified TCR alpha and beta CDR3s from RNA. Each CDR3 protein is one row after TCRdb ran MiXCR on the multiplex PCR reads. Of around 170,000 distinct CDR3 sequences in the sample, around 40% were seen once. Sequencing input: glioma tissue, nonneoplastic brain tissue, or PBMCs (not recorded which). The source is a human donor with low-grade glioma or glioblastoma, undergoing nonglioma brain surgery, or in good health (not recorded which).

Details on this clonotype: One junction end does not reproduce the germline sequence, and a read error may be involved. For the CDR3, the DNA is TGTGCCAGCAGTTGGTTAGTCCCCGGGGCCAACGTCCTAACTTTC. This codes for CASSWLVPGANVLTF. The chain carries TRBV12-3 or TRBV12-4 and TRBJ2-6; possibly TRBD1 or TRBD2 for D (5 bases each). CDR3 length: 15 residues.

This clonotype was picked up many times. This chain joins TRBV4-2 and TRBJ2-7; TRBD2 matches 8 bases. The CDR3 covers 15 residues. Germline V CDR1 and CDR2: LGHNA, YNFKEQ. J lost 11 bases, V lost 0 bases, and 12 bases had no gene match. This chain's CDR3 is CASSQDRVAEREKYF. The CDR3 DNA reads TGTGCCAGCAGCCAAGACAGGGTTGCGGAGCGGGAGAAGTACTTC.

This clonotype was detected once. CDR3 in amino acids: CASMILTGGAFF. CDR3 bases: TGTGCCAGCATGATCTTAACTGGTGGAGCTTTCTTT. The chain links TRBV2 to TRBJ1-1; D remains ambiguous. The CDR3 is 12 residues long. Germline V gene lookup returns CDR1 SNHLY and CDR2 FYNNEI. V gave up 7 bases and J gave up 10 bases, with 16 bases separating them.

As to this clonotype: This may arise from a read error, as a much more abundant clone is one base away. The chain recombines TRBV20-1 with TRBJ2-1; 13 bases agree with TRBD2. Germline CDR1 reads DFQATT; CDR2 reads SNEGSKA (reference sequence). Germline trimming cut 3 bases from V and 9 bases from J; bases unmatched to any gene: 14. The CDR3 has 17 residues. For the CDR3, the DNA is TGCAGTGCTAGCCCCGGACTAGCGGGAGAGGACCTTGGTGAGCAGTTCTTC. It is translated as CSASPGLAGEDLGEQFF.

The chain has TRBV12-3 or TRBV12-4 and TRBJ2-1; perhaps TRBD2 as D (5 bases). Trimming removed 5 bases at V and 6 bases at J, with 11 bases between. This CDR3 has 13 residues. CDR3 in DNA: TGTGCCAGCAGTGTACTAGAGGTCAATGAGCAGTTCTTC. This sequence encodes CASSVLEVNEQFF.

This clonotype was observed many times. The rearrangement uses TRBV25-1 and TRBJ2-7; a weak D match, TRBD2 (5 bases). The CDR3 contains 12 residues. Germline CDR1 MGHDK, CDR2 SYGVNS. V lost 6 bases, J lost 7 bases, and 13 bases lay in between. Here the CDR3 DNA reads TGTGCCAGCAGCCACCTAGCCCTGGAGCAGTACTTC. Translation gives CASSHLALEQYF.

There are a few counts of this clonotype. This chain links TRBV29-1 with TRBJ2-3; D uncertain. Germline CDR1 SQVTM, CDR2 ANQGSEA. V lost 4 bases and J lost 3, with 5 bases in between. The CDR3 loop spans 11 amino acids. The CDR3 sequence: CSVVLTDTQYF. The CDR3 DNA reads as TGCAGCGTTGTCCTGACAGATACGCAGTATTTT.

This clonotype came up many times. This chain links TRBV10-3 with TRBJ1-3; D remains unclear. From germline, CDR1 is ENHRY and CDR2 SYGVKD. Trimming left V 5 bases short and J 0 bases short, with 11 bases between. The CDR3 is 15 residues long. CDR3 nucleotide sequence: TGTGCCATCAGTCCGGACGAAATCTCTGGAAACACCATATATTTT. Translating it yields CAISPDEISGNTIYF.

This clonotype was counted many times. This chain links TRBV7-2 with TRBJ1-6; D gene uncertain. The V end lost 1 base, the J end lost 4 bases, and 5 bases lay between the germline ends. Germline loops: CDR1 SGHTA, CDR2 FQGNSA. The CDR3 has 14 residues. The CDR3 coding sequence is TGTGCCAGCAGCTTAGACGGATATAATTCACCCCTCCACTTT. Its translation: CASSLDGYNSPLHF.

The J gene is TRBJ2-7, the V gene TRBV10-3, with D possibly matching TRBD2 (6 bases). This CDR3 has 19 amino acids. V dropped 1 base and J dropped 2 bases, with 24 bases sitting between them. Germline V gene sequence: CDR1 ENHRY, CDR2 SYGVKD. CDR3: CAISEYWLGGEELPYEQYF. The CDR3 coding sequence is TGTGCCATCAGTGAGTATTGGCTGGGAGGAGAGGAGCTTCCCTACGAGCAGTACTTC.

The CDR3 spells CASRAERETGELFF. Here the CDR3 DNA reads TGTGCCAGCAGAGCGGAACGGGAGACCGGGGAGCTGTTTTTT. This sequence joins TRBV6-1 and TRBJ2-2, with D possibly being TRBD2 (6 bases). The V and J ends lost 6 bases and 5 bases respectively, with 13 bases between them. From germline, CDR1 is MNHNS and CDR2 SASEGT. CDR3 length: 14 amino acids.

Concerning this clonotype itself: This may arise from a read error, as a much more abundant clone is one base away. The V call is TRBV20-1, the J call TRBJ2-1; D remains ambiguous. Looked up from germline, CDR1 is DFQATT and CDR2 is SNEGSKA (reference sequence). The CDR3 contains 15 residues. The CDR3 here is CSARSVKSSYNGQFF. Here the CDR3 DNA reads TGCAGTGCTAGGTCAGTTAAAAGCTCCTACAATGGGCAGTTCTTC.

This clonotype was observed at least ten times. This chain connects TRBV27 to TRBJ2-2; D is ambiguous. Germline V gene sequence: CDR1 MNHEY, CDR2 SMNVEV (reference sequence). The V end lost 1 base, the J end lost 1 base, and 4 bases lay between the germline ends. The CDR3 covers 14 residues. The CDR3 nucleotides are TGTGCCAGCAGTTTATTAGGGAACACCGGGGAGCTGTTTTTT. Protein: CASSLLGNTGELFF.

The DNA for the CDR3 is TGCAGTGCCCCAGATCCGGGACTAGCGTCCGGGGCCAACGTCCTGACTTTC. It specifies CSAPDPGLASGANVLTF. The rearrangement joins TRBV20-1 to TRBJ2-6; 10 positions agree with TRBD2. CDR3 size: 17 residues. The germline CDR1 and CDR2 sequences are DFQATT and SNEGSKA (reference sequence). Trimming at V came to 6 bases and at J to 4 bases, leaving 12 bases not matched to a gene.

The chain carries TRBV6-1 and TRBJ2-6, with D uncertain. CDR1 MNHNS and CDR2 SASEGT come from the germline V gene. Trimming removed 3 bases at V and 0 bases at J, with 9 bases between. This CDR3 comprises 16 residues. The CDR3 reads CASSERGRSGANVLTF. The CDR3 DNA is TGTGCCAGCAGTGAGAGAGGCCGCTCTGGGGCCAACGTCCTGACTTTC.

This clonotype appeared many times. The gene calls are TRBV7-6 and TRBJ1-1; no clear D gene. This CDR3 is built from 15 residues. Trimming cost V 6 bases and J 0 bases, with 14 bases left between them. Germline V gene lookup returns CDR1 SGHVS and CDR2 FNYEAQ. CDR3 in amino acids: CASSRQTYMNTEAFF. DNA for the CDR3: TGTGCCAGCAGTCGTCAGACGTACATGAACACTGAAGCTTTCTTT.

About this clonotype itself: This may be a read error: a much more frequent sequence differs by one nucleotide. The chain employs TRBV28 and TRBJ1-2, with a tentative D call TRBD1 (5 bases). V lost 6 bases, J lost 8 bases, and 22 bases lay in between. The CDR3 totals 15 residues. Germline CDR1 and CDR2: MDHEN and SYDVKM. The CDR3 spells CASREMRGDLWGYTF. The CDR3 DNA is TGTGCCAGCAGAGAAATGCGGGGGGACCTCTGGGGCTACACCTTC.

As regards this clonotype: A read error may explain this, as a much larger clone is one base away. The chain recombines TRBV10-3 with TRBJ1-6, with D tentatively TRBD1 (5 bases). The germline CDR1 and CDR2 sequences are ENHRY and SYGVKD. Deletions cut 10 bases from V and 10 bases from J, with 23 bases between. This CDR3 has 15 residues. This CDR3 reads CASGTATLEGSPLHF. The CDR3 nucleotides read TGTGCCAGCGGGACTGCCACACTTGAGGGCTCACCCCTCCACTTT.

This chain links TRBV12-3 or TRBV12-4 with TRBJ2-1, with D possibly being TRBD2 (6 bases). The V end lost 9 bases, the J end lost 10 bases, and 25 bases lay between the germline ends. The CDR3 consists of 15 residues. The CDR3 region has the DNA TGTGCCAGTCTGACGGGACTTAAACTAAACGGGGAGCAGTTCTTC. This gives the protein CASLTGLKLNGEQFF.

This clonotype showed up many times. The chain joins TRBV3-1 to TRBJ2-5; perhaps TRBD2 as D (6 bases). This CDR3 has 14 residues. Deletions cut 4 bases from V and 0 bases from J, with 9 bases between. Germline V gene data show CDR1 as LGHDT and CDR2 as YNNKEL (reference sequence). CDR3 residues: CASSRRTNQETQYF. CDR3 coding DNA: TGTGCCAGCAGCCGAAGGACTAACCAAGAGACCCAGTACTTC.

This clonotype came up many times. The gene calls are TRBV6-1 and TRBJ1-5; D is ambiguous. The V gene lost 7 bases and the J gene lost 0 bases, with 7 bases spanning the gap. Germline CDR1 and CDR2: MNHNS and SASEGT. This CDR3 is 13 amino acids long. CDR3 sequence: CASTAYSNQPQHF. In DNA, the CDR3 is TGTGCCAGCACTGCCTATAGCAATCAGCCCCAGCATTTT.

Remarks on this clonotype: Being one base from a much bigger clone, this may be a read error. The chain employs TRBV2 and TRBJ1-3, with D possibly being TRBD1 (5 bases). Germline CDR1 reads SNHLY; CDR2 reads FYNNEI. The CDR3 spans 13 residues. Trimming shortened V by 6 bases and J by 7 bases, and 13 bases separated the two germline ends. The CDR3 protein is CASSKYRGNTIYF. CDR3 coding DNA: TGTGCCAGCAGCAAATATCGGGGGAACACCATATATTTT.

This clonotype was recorded a few times. V usage is TRBV20-1 and J usage is TRBJ2-7, with TRBD2 matching over 11 bases. CDR3 length: 13 amino acids. CDR1 DFQATT and CDR2 SNEGSKA come from the germline V gene (reference sequence). The J segment lost 9 bases and the V segment lost 6 bases, leaving 10 bases of the junction unmatched. The CDR3 sequence: CSAPTSGSHGQYF. Written as DNA, the CDR3 is TGCAGTGCACCCACTAGCGGGAGCCACGGGCAGTACTTC.

The table lists this clonotype with many counts. The rearrangement links TRBV28 to TRBJ2-5; 10 bases fit TRBD2. The trim removed 5 bases at V and 1 base at J, leaving 4 bases unmatched. CDR3 length: 15 amino acids. Germline V gives CDR1 MDHEN, CDR2 SYDVKM. The CDR3 region is CASSRPSGGQETQYF. CDR3 sequence (DNA): TGTGCCAGCAGTCGTCCTAGCGGGGGCCAAGAGACCCAGTACTTC.

This clonotype was picked up a small number of times. This sequence joins TRBV2 and TRBJ2-3, with D maybe TRBD2 (6 bases). Trimming removed 8 bases from V and 1 base from J, with 16 bases in between. Germline V lookup: CDR1 SNHLY, CDR2 FYNNEI. The CDR3 has 15 residues. The CDR3 DNA reads as TGTGCCAGCGCCCAGGAGGGACGGGGCACAGATACGCAGTATTTT. Protein: CASAQEGRGTDTQYF.

This clonotype appeared a single time. Just one base apart from a much larger clone, this may be a read error. This sequence joins TRBV20-1 and TRBJ2-2; D is perhaps TRBD1 (6 bases). The CDR3 has 14 residues. Germline V gene sequence: CDR1 DFQATT, CDR2 SNEGSKA (reference sequence). V was clipped by 5 bases and J by 0 bases, with 10 bases between them. The CDR3 reads CSAQGIPNTGELFF. The CDR3 DNA follows: TGCAGTGCTCAGGGGATCCCGAACACCGGGGAGCTGTTTTTT.

A single count supports this clonotype. One end of the junction is discordant with germline, which a read error may explain. The chain uses TRBV7-2 and TRBJ2-5; D gene unclear. Per germline, CDR1 SGHTA and CDR2 FQGNSA. This CDR3 has 14 residues. The CDR3 sequence: CASSSYLGEETKYF. CDR3 DNA: TGTGCCAGCAGCTCTTATTTGGGCGAAGAGACCAAGTACTTC.

In regard to this clonotype: This may be a read error: a much more frequent sequence differs by one nucleotide. As DNA, the CDR3 is TGTGCCACCTTACGAAACAAAGGAGTTGGTGAAAAACTGTTTTTT. Its protein is CATLRNKGVGEKLFF. V and J are TRBV15 and TRBJ1-4, with D unclear. The V end lost 8 bases, the J end lost 7 bases, and 20 bases lay between the germline ends. This CDR3 has 15 amino acids. The germline CDR1 and CDR2 sequences are LNHNV and YYDKDF (reference sequence). Together with reference TRBV15 and TRBJ1-4, the CDR3 gives the full variable domain: DAMVIQNPRYQVTQFGKPVTLSCSQTLNHNVMYWYQQKSSQAPKLLFHYYDKDFNNEADTPDNFQSRRPNTSFCFLDIRSPGLGDTAMYLCATLRNKGVGEKLFFGSGTQLSVL.